These 14 T cell receptor beta chains were sequenced from one sample in a study of beta chain features in type 1 diabetes. Which antigens these TCRs recognize remains unknown. Study-wide findings and caveats: Researchers report that Type 1 diabetes patients had moderately but significantly shorter TCRB CDR3s across all four CD4+ subsets.

The entirety of the isolated RNA underwent reverse transcription, so expressed TCRB transcripts were sequenced. Profiling relied on immunoSEQ multiplex PCR, and the TCRdb table lists in-frame clones only, not all of them. The sample consists of 240,000 or so clones, about 14% of them appearing once. Sequencing was done on a sample of naive CD4+ T cells from blood. These receptors all stem from a man under 40 with type 1 diabetes.

The V and J genes are TRBV13 and TRBJ2-3, with 8 bases fitting TRBD1. CDR1 and CDR2 (germline): PRHDT, FYEKMQ (reference sequence). V shed 4 bases, J shed 2 bases, and the junction held 5 bases outside the gene matches. This CDR3 has 15 residues. CDR3 sequence reads: CASSWGQVPTDTQYF. The CDR3 region has the DNA TGTGCCAGCAGCTGGGGACAGGTTCCCACAGATACGCAGTATTTT.

V gene TRBV27 combines with J gene TRBJ1-2; the match to TRBD1 covers 11 bases. This CDR3 contains 13 residues. The germline V gene has CDR1 MNHEY and CDR2 SMNVEV (reference sequence). With 3 bases clipped from V and 8 bases from J, the junction kept 2 bases outside the gene matches. CDR3: CASSLDRGHGYTF. The DNA for the CDR3 is TGTGCCAGCAGTTTGGACAGGGGGCACGGCTACACCTTC.

This clone was observed a few times. V usage is TRBV19 and J usage is TRBJ2-2; TRBD2 matches at 7 bases. V trimming: 4 bases; J trimming: 1 base; junction bases outside the gene matches: 3. Germline V gene lookup returns CDR1 LNHDA and CDR2 SQIVND (reference sequence). The CDR3 has 15 amino acids. The CDR3 here is CASSRGGMNTGELFF. The DNA of the CDR3 is TGTGCCAGTAGTAGGGGGGGGATGAACACCGGGGAGCTGTTTTTT.

This chain links TRBV5-6 with TRBJ2-7, with D tentatively TRBD1 (6 bases). This CDR3 comprises 15 residues. Germline lookup yields CDR1 SGHDT and CDR2 YYEEEE. Between the trimmed V and J ends, which lost 1 base and 3 bases, there was a span of 14 bases. The CDR3 sequence is CASSLRGGPVYEQYF. The DNA of the CDR3 is TGTGCCAGCAGCTTGAGAGGGGGACCTGTCTACGAGCAGTACTTC.

V usage is TRBV2 and J usage is TRBJ2-7; TRBD1 agrees at 10 bases. This CDR3 spans 16 amino acids. The V and J ends lost 7 bases and 0 bases, in that order; junction bases with no gene match: 9. Germline CDR1 SNHLY, CDR2 FYNNEI. CDR3 bases: TGTGCCAGCACTTTCTGGACAGGGGGAAGCTCCTACGAGCAGTACTTC. Amino acid sequence: CASTFWTGGSSYEQYF.

V gene TRBV5-1 combines with J gene TRBJ1-1; 7 bases agree with TRBD1. V shed 2 bases, J shed 7 bases, and the junction held 5 bases outside the gene matches. Germline V gives CDR1 SGHRS, CDR2 YFSETQ. The CDR3 has 13 residues. CDR3 residues: CASSLQGPGEAFF. The CDR3 bases are TGCGCCAGCAGCTTACAGGGGCCGGGTGAAGCTTTCTTT.

This clone was recorded a few times. The CDR3 coding sequence is TGTGCCAGCAGCCAAGAGGCGGTCTCAGGAAACACCATATATTTT. Translating it yields CASSQEAVSGNTIYF. The chain recombines TRBV4-2 with TRBJ1-3, with no clear D. Per germline, CDR1 LGHNA and CDR2 YNFKEQ. V lost 0 bases and J lost 4, with 10 bases in between. The CDR3 contains 15 residues.

This clone has just a few counts. The chain has TRBV11-2 and TRBJ2-2; TRBD2 agrees at 11 bases. CDR3 size: 17 residues. Germline trimming cut 2 bases from V and 4 bases from J; bases unmatched to any gene: 6. CDR1 SGHAT and CDR2 FQNNGV come from the germline V gene. CDR3 amino acids: CASSLQRLAGFTGELFF. DNA of the CDR3: TGTGCCAGCAGCTTACAAAGACTAGCGGGGTTCACCGGGGAGCTGTTTTTT.

This clone was counted between two and nine times. This chain connects TRBV7-6 to TRBJ1-6, with TRBD1 as a possible D gene (6 bases). V was cut by 1 base and J by 8 bases, with 12 bases left in between. There are 15 residues in the CDR3. Germline V CDR1 and CDR2: SGHVS, FNYEAQ. The CDR3 DNA reads TGTGCCAGCAGCTTAGGCCTGACAGGAGATTCACCCCTCCACTTT. Encoded protein: CASSLGLTGDSPLHF.

The V and J genes are TRBV19 and TRBJ2-3; the match to TRBD1 covers 8 bases. The V segment lost 10 bases and the J segment 0 bases; nucleotides outside the gene matches: 3. CDR1 and CDR2 (germline): LNHDA, SQIVND (reference sequence). This CDR3 is built from 13 residues. CDR3 loop: CATRQGSTDTQYF. The DNA for the CDR3 is TGTGCCACCCGACAGGGGAGCACAGATACGCAGTATTTT.

The CDR3 bases are TGTGCCAGCAGCCCCGACGGGGATGGCTACACCTTC. This codes for CASSPDGDGYTF. This chain uses TRBV11-2 with TRBJ1-2; no clear D gene. Germline CDR1 SGHAT, CDR2 FQNNGV. Trimming pared 5 bases from V and 6 bases from J, leaving 10 bases between. The CDR3 is 12 residues long.

This chain joins TRBV7-9 and TRBJ2-2; 9 bases are a match to TRBD2. Losses at the gene ends were 5 bases for V and 4 bases for J; bases not matched to a gene: 5. The CDR3 is 15 amino acids. Germline V lookup: CDR1 SEHNR, CDR2 FQNEAQ (reference sequence). CDR3 loop: CASSQLAGGTGELFF. The CDR3 coding sequence is TGTGCCAGCAGCCAACTAGCGGGTGGCACCGGGGAGCTGTTTTTT.

This clone was seen a few times. The chain employs TRBV30 and TRBJ2-7, with D perhaps matching TRBD2 (6 bases). The CDR3 is 12 amino acids. Per germline, CDR1 GTSNPN and CDR2 SVGIG (reference sequence). V was clipped by 5 bases and J by 7 bases, with 15 bases between them. CDR3 in amino acids: CAWEAGRREQYF. CDR3 nucleotide sequence: TGTGCCTGGGAGGCGGGGCGGCGGGAGCAGTACTTC.

Only one count was recorded for this clone. This sequence joins TRBV5-1 and TRBJ2-5; 9 bases fit TRBD1. CDR1 SGHRS and CDR2 YFSETQ come from the germline V gene. There are 16 residues in the CDR3. The ends lost 0 bases at V and 5 bases at J; junction bases unmatched: 8. The CDR3 nucleotides read TGCGCCAGCAGCTTGGCCCCGGACAGGGGAGGGGAGACCCAGTACTTC. This sequence encodes CASSLAPDRGGETQYF.